The 19 T cell receptor beta chains reported below all come from one sample, sequenced in a study of T cells after yellow fever vaccination. Each CDR3 protein is one row after TCRdb ran MiXCR on the 5' RACE reads. The table has approximately 510,000 distinct CDR3 sequences, 21% seen once. The sample in question was PBMCs, obtained around 3 weeks after the first yellow fever vaccination. These receptors were collected from a man between 18 and 35 years old who received the YFV17D yellow fever vaccine.

This clonotype was counted many times. The genes are TRBV15 and TRBJ2-5; D not certain. CDR1 and CDR2 from the germline V gene are LNHNV and YYDKDF (reference sequence). V dropped 3 bases and J dropped 1 base, with 9 bases sitting between them. The CDR3 loop spans 14 amino acids. CDR3 amino acids: CATSREESQETQYF. CDR3 nucleotides: TGTGCCACCAGCAGGGAAGAGAGCCAAGAGACCCAGTACTTC. Looking up the rest from reference TRBV15 and TRBJ2-5 gives the full variable domain: DAMVIQNPRYQVTQFGKPVTLSCSQTLNHNVMYWYQQKSSQAPKLLFHYYDKDFNNEADTPDNFQSRRPNTSFCFLDIRSPGLGDTAMYLCATSREESQETQYFGPGTRLLVL.

This clonotype was seen more than once but under ten times. The V and J genes are TRBV27 and TRBJ2-7; 8 nucleotides match TRBD2. The CDR3 length is 13 residues. The V segment lost 4 bases and the J segment 6 bases; nucleotides outside the gene matches: 5. Per germline, CDR1 MNHEY and CDR2 SMNVEV (reference sequence). CDR3 nucleotides: TGTGCCAGCAGTTCGGGGGGGCCGCGCGAGCAGTACTTC. Residues: CASSSGGPREQYF.

The CDR3 DNA is TGTGCCAGCAGCTTGGACAGTACTTATAGCAATCAGCCCCAGCATTTT. It codes for CASSLDSTYSNQPQHF. The rearrangement uses TRBV7-2 and TRBJ1-5, with D possibly being TRBD1 (6 bases). Germline CDR1 is SGHTA and CDR2 is FQGNSA. The CDR3 loop spans 16 amino acids. The ends were cut back, 3 bases at V and 0 bases at J, with 12 bases in the middle.

This clonotype was counted between two and nine times. The V and J genes are TRBV6-1 and TRBJ1-6, with TRBD1 matching 7 bases. The CDR3 sequence is 14 residues long. V was pared by 6 bases and J by 11 bases, with 10 bases of the junction left unmatched. CDR1 and CDR2 from the germline V gene are MNHNS and SASEGT. The CDR3: CASSLGQVGTPLHF. CDR3 sequence (DNA): TGTGCCAGCAGCCTCGGACAGGTCGGCACACCCCTCCACTTT.

This clonotype was recorded a few times. This chain connects TRBV9 to TRBJ2-1; the match to TRBD2 covers 7 bases. This CDR3 contains 13 residues. CDR1 is SGDLS and CDR2 is YYNGEE in the germline V gene. V was clipped by 5 bases and J by 9 bases; unmatched bases: 8. CDR3 residues: CASSRSGVGEQFF. As DNA, the CDR3 is TGTGCCAGCAGTCGAAGCGGGGTTGGTGAGCAGTTCTTC.

Ten or more counts support this clonotype. V is TRBV11-2 and J is TRBJ2-1; TRBD2 aligns across 10 bases. This CDR3 is 19 amino acids long. Germline V gene lookup returns CDR1 SGHAT and CDR2 FQNNGV. Unmatched junction bases numbered 14, after V lost 4 bases and J lost 2 bases. DNA of the CDR3: TGTGCCAGCAGCTATGGGGGACAGATCGGACTAGCGGCCTACAATGAGCAGTTCTTC. Translating gives CASSYGGQIGLAAYNEQFF.

This clonotype was detected only a few times. The junction departs from the called germline gene at one end, perhaps through a read error. V gene TRBV7-7 combines with J gene TRBJ2-2, with D possibly matching TRBD1 (6 bases). The CDR3 runs 14 residues. Germline assignment: CDR1 SSHAT and CDR2 FNYEAQ (reference sequence). CDR3 sequence: CASSPSTGTGELFF. DNA of the CDR3: TGTGCTAGCAGCCCGAGCACAGGGACCGGGGAGCTGTTTTTT.

This clonotype has only a few counts. The chain recombines TRBV4-1 with TRBJ2-2, with D uncertain. This CDR3 has 13 amino acids. V lost 1 base and J lost 7, with 7 bases in between. Looked up from germline, CDR1 is MGHRA and CDR2 is YSYEKL. CDR3 loop: CASSQVKGGELFF. CDR3 nucleotides: TGCGCCAGCAGCCAAGTAAAGGGCGGGGAGCTGTTTTTT.

A few counts support this clonotype. The V and J genes are TRBV20-1 and TRBJ2-1; D gene uncertain. The CDR3 loop spans 15 amino acids. CDR1 is DFQATT and CDR2 is SNEGSKA in the germline V gene (reference sequence). Trimming took 0 bases from V and 0 from J, leaving 9 bases between them. This CDR3 reads CSARDKESSYNEQFF. The CDR3, as DNA: TGCAGTGCTAGAGATAAAGAGAGCTCCTACAATGAGCAGTTCTTC.

The chain carries TRBV19 and TRBJ1-1; tentatively, D is TRBD1 (5 bases). Per the germline V gene, CDR1 is LNHDA and CDR2 is SQIVND (reference sequence). This CDR3 has 15 residues. V dropped 4 bases and J dropped 4 bases, with 16 bases sitting between them. This CDR3 reads CASSKAAGGTTEAFF. CDR3 sequence (DNA): TGTGCCAGTAGTAAGGCTGCCGGGGGAACCACTGAAGCTTTCTTT.

The J gene is TRBJ2-1, the V gene TRBV9; D gene ambiguous. CDR1 is SGDLS, CDR2 YYNGEE, per germline. The CDR3 totals 15 residues. V gave up 0 bases and J gave up 8 bases, with 15 bases separating them. CDR3: CASSVVESSHYEQFF. CDR3 in DNA: TGTGCCAGCAGCGTAGTCGAATCCAGCCATTATGAGCAGTTCTTC.

In this sample, this clonotype turned up a few times. J is TRBJ2-1 and V is TRBV24-1, with 9 bases lining up with TRBD1. The CDR3 sequence is 15 residues long. Germline V gene sequence: CDR1 KGHDR, CDR2 SFDVKD. After removal of 3 bases from V and 4 bases from J, the junction contained 3 bases not matched to a gene. For the CDR3, the DNA is TGTGCCACCAGTGATCGGACAGGGGAATACAATGAGCAGTTCTTC. Its translation: CATSDRTGEYNEQFF.

The chain couples TRBV7-9 to TRBJ1-3; the D gene is possibly TRBD1 (5 bases). Germline V gene sequence: CDR1 SEHNR, CDR2 FQNEAQ (reference sequence). V was trimmed by 2 bases and J by 4 bases, leaving 15 bases between them. This CDR3 is 16 amino acids long. CDR3 coding DNA: TGTGCCAGCAGCTTAAGGGACGACCTGCTCGGAAACACCATATATTTT. This codes for CASSLRDDLLGNTIYF.

In this sample, this clonotype turned up a few times. The genes are TRBV20-1 and TRBJ2-1; weak D call: TRBD2 (6 bases). Trimming removed 7 bases at V and 0 bases at J, with 13 bases between. CDR1 is DFQATT, CDR2 SNEGSKA, per germline (reference sequence). The CDR3 loop spans 14 amino acids. As DNA, the CDR3 is TGCAGTGGCGAACCCGGGAGCTCCTACAATGAGCAGTTCTTC. This gives the protein CSGEPGSSYNEQFF.

This clonotype was counted only a few times. The chain recombines TRBV6-2 or TRBV6-3 with TRBJ2-4; TRBD2 matches at 9 bases. The length of the CDR3 is 12 residues. Germline V gene data show CDR1 as MNHEY and CDR2 as SVGEGT. V shed 7 bases, J shed 9 bases, and the junction held 4 bases outside the gene matches. CDR3 DNA sequence: TGTGCCAGCACGGCAGCGGGGGGCATTCAGTACTTC. It yields the protein CASTAAGGIQYF.

Here the CDR3 DNA reads TGTGCCAGCAGCATCCGTGCCGGGTATGGGGAGACCCAGTACTTC. Protein: CASSIRAGYGETQYF. The rearrangement links TRBV7-9 to TRBJ2-5; unclear D gene. V was clipped by 5 bases and J by 5 bases, with 18 bases between them. The CDR3 loop spans 15 amino acids. CDR1 is SEHNR and CDR2 is FQNEAQ in the germline V gene (reference sequence).

The chain links TRBV12-3 or TRBV12-4 to TRBJ2-3; D gene uncertain. CDR3 length: 14 amino acids. The V end was cut by 4 bases, the J end by 5 bases, with 13 bases between. CDR3 bases: TGTGCCAGCAGTTGGGAAGGACCTGGAGATACGCAGTATTTT. Its translation: CASSWEGPGDTQYF.

The V and J genes are TRBV5-6 and TRBJ1-2; D might be TRBD1 (5 bases). The germline gives CDR1 SGHDT, CDR2 YYEEEE. CDR3 size: 15 residues. Trimming removed 0 bases at V and 4 bases at J, with 13 bases between. CDR3 in amino acids: CASSLVARGLYGYTF. The CDR3, as DNA: TGTGCCAGCAGCTTGGTAGCAAGGGGACTCTATGGCTACACCTTC. The full variable domain, rest sourced from reference TRBV5-6 and TRBJ1-2, is DAGVTQSPTHLIKTRGQQVTLRCSPKSGHDTVSWYQQALGQGPQFIFQYYEEEERQRGNFPDRFSGHQFPNYSSELNVNALLLGDSALYLCASSLVARGLYGYTFGSGTRLTVV.

This clonotype has only a few counts. The rearrangement joins TRBV7-3 to TRBJ2-3, with 8 nucleotides matching TRBD2. The germline gives CDR1 SGHTA, CDR2 FQGTGA. Trimming at V came to 5 bases and at J to 0 bases, leaving 13 bases not matched to a gene. This CDR3 comprises 18 residues. CDR3 coding DNA: TGTGCCAGCAGCCCCTCGGGCGGGGGGACTACTAGCACAGATACGCAGTATTTT. It yields the protein CASSPSGGGTTSTDTQYF. Drawing the rest from reference TRBV7-3 and TRBJ2-3, the complete variable domain is GAGVSQTPSNKVTEKGKYVELRCDPISGHTALYWYRQSLGQGPEFLIYFQGTGAADDSGLPNDRFFAVRPEGSVSTLKIQRTERGDSAVYLCASSPSGGGTTSTDTQYFGPGTRLTVL.